The entry below describes one TCR beta chain. These data belong to a study of shared clonotypes between healthy human individuals. Repertoires were generated with immunoSEQ multiplex PCR, while TCRdb's copy carries only in-frame clones and drops some. The sample shows 550,000 to 750,000 clones, 95% to 96% of them seen only once. CDR1 and CDR2 (germline): SQVTM, ANQGSEA. CDR3 size: 13 residues. V lost 7 bases and J lost 7, with 19 bases in between. Naive CD8 cells were CD45RO-negative, positively selected for CCR7, excluding terminally differentiated effector memory CD45RA+ cells. The chain recombines TRBV29-1 with TRBJ1-1; D possibly corresponds to TRBD1 (5 bases). The sequenced sample was naive CD8+ T cells sorted from blood. This sequence was found in a woman aged 25 to 39 in good health. The CDR3 coding sequence is TGCAGCGATACGACAGTCCCGGGGAGTGAAGCTTTCTTT. It encodes CSDTTVPGSEAFF.